The sequence of this T cell receptor beta chain was determined in a study of cytomegalovirus exposure and HLA in healthy donors. The study's findings and limits: Fewer than 20,000 TCR beta sequences were associated with HLA alleles at 0.05 false discovery rate in a later analysis. In a later analysis, a missense DCLRE1C variant was linked to TCR beta V- and J-gene trimming. The HLA-A and HLA-B alleles of most subjects were reportedly predicted accurately from TCR beta sequences.

The donors comprised healthy bone marrow donors. As to this clone: Antigen unknown.

The V and J ends lost 0 bases and 4 bases, in that order; junction bases with no gene match: 13. This CDR3 is 17 amino acids long. The germline CDR1 and CDR2 sequences are SGHNT and YYREEE (reference sequence). A multiplex PCR was run with 60 Vbeta primers and 13 Jbeta primers. TCRdb's table, derived via immunoSEQ multiplex PCR, lists solely in-frame clones and lacks some. The sample lists approximately 100,000 clones, approximately 73% occurring once. V usage is TRBV5-4 and J usage is TRBJ2-7, with 7 bases fitting TRBD2. The receptor was isolated from a woman aged 45 to 65 in good health and CMV-seropositive. Sequences were obtained from PBMCs. In DNA, the CDR3 is TGTGCCAGCAGCTTGGAGAACCGAGCGGGAAGGGCATACGAGCAGTACTTC. Translating it yields CASSLENRAGRAYEQYF.